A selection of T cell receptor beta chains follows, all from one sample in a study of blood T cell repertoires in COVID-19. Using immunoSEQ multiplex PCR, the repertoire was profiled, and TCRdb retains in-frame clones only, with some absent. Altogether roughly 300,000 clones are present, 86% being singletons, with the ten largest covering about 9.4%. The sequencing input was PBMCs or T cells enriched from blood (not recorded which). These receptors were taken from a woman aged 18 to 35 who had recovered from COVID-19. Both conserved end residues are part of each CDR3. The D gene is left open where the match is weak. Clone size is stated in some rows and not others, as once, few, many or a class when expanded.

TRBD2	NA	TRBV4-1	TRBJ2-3	CASSRRTSGGFTDTQYF	TGCGCCAGCAGCCGCCGAACTAGCGGGGGGTTTACAGATACGCAGTATTTT
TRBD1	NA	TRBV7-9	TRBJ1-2	CASSLSQGAPGYGYTF	TGTGCCAGCAGCCTCTCCCAGGGGGCGCCGGGCTATGGCTACACCTTC
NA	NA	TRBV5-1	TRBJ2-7	CASSLRNSPLSYEQYF	TGCGCCAGCAGCCTACGGAATTCACCACTATCCTACGAGCAGTACTTC
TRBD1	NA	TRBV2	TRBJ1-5	CASGQGARQPQHF	TGTGCCAGCGGACAGGGGGCGCGGCAGCCCCAGCATTTT
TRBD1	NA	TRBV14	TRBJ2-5	CASSRGQIQETQYF	TGTGCCAGCAGCCGGGGACAGATACAAGAGACCCAGTACTTC
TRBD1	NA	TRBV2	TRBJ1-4	CASSGDRNEKLFF	TGTGCCAGCAGCGGGGACAGAAATGAAAAACTGTTTTTT
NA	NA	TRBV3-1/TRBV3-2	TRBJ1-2	CASSLLTPSGDGYTF	TGTGCCAGCAGCCTTCTGACACCGTCCGGCGATGGCTACACCTTC
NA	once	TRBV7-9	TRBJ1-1	CASSLVGEGTEAFF	TGTGCCAGCAGCTTAGTGGGGGAGGGGACTGAAGCTTTCTTT
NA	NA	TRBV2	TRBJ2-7	CASSEFRGAYEQYF	TGTGCCAGCAGTGAGTTCAGGGGGGCCTACGAGCAGTACTTC
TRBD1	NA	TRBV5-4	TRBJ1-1	CASSPMTGQETEAFF	TGTGCCAGCAGCCCCATGACGGGACAGGAAACTGAAGCTTTCTTT
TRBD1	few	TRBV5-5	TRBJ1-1	CASSTDRGTEAFF	TGTGCCAGCAGCACGGACAGGGGGACGGAAGCTTTCTTT
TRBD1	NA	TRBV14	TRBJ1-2	CASSQAGTGLYGYTF	TGTGCCAGCAGCCAAGCCGGGACAGGGCTATATGGCTACACCTTC
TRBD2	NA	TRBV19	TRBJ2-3	CASSKVAGVTDTQYF	TGTGCCAGTAGTAAGGTAGCGGGAGTGACAGATACGCAGTATTTT
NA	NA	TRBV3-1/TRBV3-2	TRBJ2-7	CASSQDQAEQYF	TGTGCCAGCAGCCAAGATCAAGCAGAGCAGTACTTC
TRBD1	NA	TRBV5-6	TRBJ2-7	CASSRQGIDYEQYF	TGTGCCAGCAGCAGACAGGGAATCGACTACGAGCAGTACTTC
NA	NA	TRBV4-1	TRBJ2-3	CASSQVVTARGTDTQYF	TGCGCCAGCAGCCAAGTAGTTACGGCCCGAGGGACAGATACGCAGTATTTT
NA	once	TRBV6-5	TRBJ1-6	CASSSRTVRNSPLHF	TGTGCCAGCAGTTCCCGGACAGTTCGTAATTCACCCCTCCACTTT
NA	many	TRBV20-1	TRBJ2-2	CSASLGPGGPGELFF	TGCAGTGCTAGTCTAGGTCCGGGGGGCCCCGGGGAGCTGTTTTTT
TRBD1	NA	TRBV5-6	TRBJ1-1	CASSVTGAEAFF	TGTGCCAGCAGCGTGACAGGGGCTGAAGCTTTCTTT
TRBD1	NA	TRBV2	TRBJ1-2	CASRGQGYGYTF	TGTGCCAGCAGGGGACAGGGCTATGGCTACACCTTC
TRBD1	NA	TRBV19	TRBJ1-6	CASSRGDRGNSPLHF	TGTGCCAGTAGTAGGGGCGACAGGGGAAATTCACCCCTCCACTTT
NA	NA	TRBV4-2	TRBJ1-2	CASSQVLGRDKGYTF	TGTGCCAGCAGCCAAGTTCTAGGCAGGGACAAAGGCTACACCTTC
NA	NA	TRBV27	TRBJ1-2	CATSNFYGYTF	TGTGCCACCTCCAACTTCTATGGCTACACCTTC
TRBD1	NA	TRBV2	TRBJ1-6	CASKAGTGGRSPLHF	TGTGCCAGCAAGGCGGGGACAGGGGGACGTTCACCCCTCCACTTT
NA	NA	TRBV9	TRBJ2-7	CASSVEAGVYEQYF	TGTGCCAGCAGCGTAGAGGCGGGTGTCTACGAGCAGTACTTC
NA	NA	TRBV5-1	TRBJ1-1	CASSSQGGTEAFF	TGCGCCAGCAGCTCGCAGGGAGGCACTGAAGCTTTCTTT
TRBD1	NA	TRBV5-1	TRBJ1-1	CASSPGPGQGNTEAFF	TGCGCCAGCAGCCCCGGGCCGGGACAGGGGAACACTGAAGCTTTCTTT
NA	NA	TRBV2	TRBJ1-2	CASRVRPRQAFGYTF	TGTGCCAGCAGAGTAAGGCCGCGACAGGCCTTTGGCTACACCTTC
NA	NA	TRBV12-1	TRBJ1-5	CASSFESLDRANQPQHF	TGTGCCAGCAGCTTTGAAAGCCTGGACAGGGCAAATCAGCCCCAGCATTTT
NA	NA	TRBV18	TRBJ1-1	CASSPVRGRTEAFF	TGTGCCAGCTCACCAGTAAGGGGTCGCACTGAAGCTTTCTTT
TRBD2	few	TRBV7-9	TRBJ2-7	CASSTSGNSEQYF	TGTGCCAGCAGCACTAGCGGGAATAGCGAGCAGTACTTC
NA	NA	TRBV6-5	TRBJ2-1	CASSYSKGHNEQFF	TGTGCCAGCAGTTACTCTAAGGGGCACAATGAGCAGTTCTTC
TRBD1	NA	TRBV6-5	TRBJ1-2	CASRYRGNYGYTF	TGTGCCAGCAGGTACAGGGGTAACTATGGCTACACCTTC
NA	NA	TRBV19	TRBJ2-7	CASSIHISVDEQYF	TGTGCCAGTAGTATACACATAAGCGTCGACGAGCAGTACTTC
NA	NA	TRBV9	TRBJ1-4	CASSVDWRADGEKLFF	TGTGCCAGCAGCGTAGATTGGAGGGCAGACGGGGAAAAACTGTTTTTT
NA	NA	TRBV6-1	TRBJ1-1	CASSEPPAEAFF	TGTGCCAGCAGTGAACCCCCCGCTGAAGCTTTCTTT
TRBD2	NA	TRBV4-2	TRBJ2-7	CASSIGGLVVSEQYF	TGTGCCAGCAGCATTGGAGGACTAGTCGTTTCCGAGCAGTACTTC
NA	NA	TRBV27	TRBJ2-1	CASSNYRVNEQFF	TGTGCCAGCAGTAACTACAGGGTCAATGAGCAGTTCTTC
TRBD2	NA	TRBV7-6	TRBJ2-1	CASEVGTSNYNEQFF	TGTGCCAGCGAGGTGGGGACTAGCAACTACAATGAGCAGTTCTTC
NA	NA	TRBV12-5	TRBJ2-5	CAGERVGETQYF	TGTGCTGGAGAACGGGTCGGTGAGACCCAGTACTTC
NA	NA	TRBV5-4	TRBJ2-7	CASSSLRESVYEQYF	TGTGCCAGCAGCTCCCTGAGGGAGTCAGTTTACGAGCAGTACTTC
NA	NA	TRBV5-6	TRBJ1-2	CASRKQGWGYTF	TGTGCCAGCAGGAAGCAGGGTTGGGGCTACACCTTC